The 18 T cell receptor beta chains below all came from one sample that was sequenced in a study of T cell changes during pregnancy in multiple sclerosis. Profiling relied on immunoSEQ multiplex PCR, and the TCRdb table lists in-frame clones only, not all of them. The sample lists roughly 62,000 clones; about 88% were seen once. The sample consisted of peripheral blood, taken in the first trimester of pregnancy. Receptors were obtained from a female donor with multiple sclerosis, enrolled in a pregnancy study.

The gene calls are TRBV28 and TRBJ2-1; TRBD1 agrees at 8 bases. Germline V gene data show CDR1 as MDHEN and CDR2 as SYDVKM. J gave up 8 bases and V 8 bases, and 8 bases lay outside the gene matches. The CDR3 is 13 amino acids. The CDR3 DNA is TGTGCCAGCCACGCGCCAGGGGGCTATGAGCAGTTCTTC. It codes for CASHAPGGYEQFF.

The genes are TRBV5-6 and TRBJ2-3, with 15 bases lining up with TRBD2. This CDR3 contains 18 residues. The J segment lost 4 bases and the V segment lost 3 bases, leaving 9 bases of the junction unmatched. From germline, CDR1 is SGHDT and CDR2 YYEEEE. CDR3 DNA: TGTGCCAGCAGCTGGAGGACTAGCGGGGGGGTGATGGCAGATACGCAGTATTTT. Translating it yields CASSWRTSGGVMADTQYF.

The chain uses TRBV11-1 and TRBJ2-3; 8 nucleotides match TRBD1. Unmatched junction bases numbered 5, after V lost 3 bases and J lost 0 bases. Looked up from germline, CDR1 is SGHAT and CDR2 is FQDESV (reference sequence). CDR3 length equals 16 residues. CDR3 loop: CASSFIGTGSTDTQYF. The CDR3 region has the DNA TGTGCCAGCAGCTTTATCGGGACAGGTAGCACAGATACGCAGTATTTT.

This clone was counted between two and nine times. V gene TRBV21-1 combines with J gene TRBJ1-5. TRBV21-1 is labeled a pseudogene. This CDR3 has 14 residues. The CDR3 here is CASSNSGFRQPQHF. The DNA for the CDR3 is TGTGCCAGCAGCAACTCGGGATTCCGGCAGCCCCAGCATTTT.

The rearrangement joins TRBV5-4 to TRBJ1-3; tentative D call: TRBD1 (5 bases). This CDR3 spans 16 amino acids. Between the trimmed V and J ends, which lost 0 bases and 0 bases, there was a span of 10 bases. Germline loops: CDR1 SGHNT, CDR2 YYREEE (reference sequence). The CDR3 sequence: CASSLDRGISGNTIYF. In DNA, the CDR3 is TGTGCCAGCAGCTTGGACCGGGGGATCTCTGGAAACACCATATATTTT.

The CDR3: CASSQDLTRGHLMYF. As DNA, the CDR3 is TGCGCCAGCAGCCAAGATCTTACTAGGGGACACCTTATGTACTTC. The chain is built from TRBV4-3 and TRBJ2-5; the D gene is possibly TRBD1 (6 bases). Between the trimmed V and J ends, which lost 0 bases and 13 bases, there was a span of 21 bases. Germline CDR1 is LGHNA and CDR2 is YSLEER. The CDR3 contains 15 residues.

This chain links TRBV4-2 with TRBJ2-2, with 10 bases fitting TRBD2. The CDR3 length is 17 residues. Germline CDR1 is LGHNA and CDR2 is YNFKEQ. J gave up 2 bases and V 0 bases, and 3 bases lay outside the gene matches. CDR3 DNA: TGTGCCAGCAGCCAAGAAAGCGGGGGGGCAAACACCGGGGAGCTGTTTTTT. Translation gives CASSQESGGANTGELFF.

The V gene is TRBV7-3, the J gene TRBJ2-3; 10 bases align to TRBD2. V lost 4 bases and J lost 0; bases outside the gene matches: 4. The CDR3 is 16 amino acids. The germline gives CDR1 SGHTA, CDR2 FQGTGA. Here the CDR3 reads CASSSLAGASTDTQYF. The DNA of the CDR3 is TGTGCCAGCAGCTCCCTAGCGGGGGCCAGCACAGATACGCAGTATTTT.

This chain joins TRBV5-1 and TRBJ1-1, with 7 bases aligning to TRBD1. Germline V gives CDR1 SGHRS, CDR2 YFSETQ. The CDR3 totals 13 residues. J was trimmed by 5 bases and V by 4 bases; bases with no gene match: 5. CDR3 loop: CASSELTGTEAFF. CDR3 bases: TGCGCCAGCAGCGAATTGACAGGGACTGAAGCTTTCTTT.

The V gene is TRBV7-2, the J gene TRBJ1-2, with 7 bases lining up with TRBD1. This CDR3 is 13 amino acids long. The J segment lost 4 bases and the V segment lost 2 bases, leaving 1 base of the junction unmatched. The germline CDR1 and CDR2 sequences are SGHTA and FQGNSA. The CDR3 reads CASSLQGGYGYTF. CDR3 nucleotide sequence: TGTGCCAGCAGCTTACAGGGGGGCTATGGCTACACCTTC.

The V call is TRBV7-2, the J call TRBJ2-3; D gene unclear. The CDR3 totals 14 residues. Per germline, CDR1 SGHTA and CDR2 FQGNSA. V was cut by 2 bases and J by 0 bases, with 6 bases left in between. The CDR3 nucleotides are TGTGCCAGCAGCTTATCCCAGAGCACAGATACGCAGTATTTT. This sequence encodes CASSLSQSTDTQYF. The full variable domain, rest sourced from reference TRBV7-2 and TRBJ2-3, is GAGVSQSPSNKVTEKGKDVELRCDPISGHTALYWYRQSLGQGLEFLIYFQGNSAPDKSGLPSDRFSAERTGGSVSTLTIQRTQQEDSAVYLCASSLSQSTDTQYFGPGTRLTVL.

The chain uses TRBV19 and TRBJ2-1; 8 nucleotides line up with TRBD2. After removal of 11 bases from V and 1 base from J, the junction contained 19 bases not matched to a gene. The CDR3 extends over 18 amino acids. Germline CDR1 LNHDA, CDR2 SQIVND (reference sequence). The CDR3 DNA is TGTGCCGCCACCGGAAAAGGGATAGCGGGGTCTTCCTACAATGAGCAGTTCTTC. Amino acid sequence: CAATGKGIAGSSYNEQFF.

This clone was counted a few times. The chain joins TRBV11-2 to TRBJ2-2, with 14 bases lining up with TRBD2. This CDR3 spans 16 amino acids. CDR1 and CDR2 (germline): SGHAT, FQNNGV. Trimming took 5 bases from V and 8 from J; bases not matched to a gene: 7. DNA of the CDR3: TGTGCCAGCAGCCCCCGGGGACTAGCGGGAGCGGGGGAGCTGTTTTTT. Translation gives CASSPRGLAGAGELFF.

The rearrangement joins TRBV6-5 to TRBJ1-5, with 8 bases that match TRBD1. There are 15 residues in the CDR3. The germline gives CDR1 MNHEY, CDR2 SVGAGI. V lost 6 bases to trimming and J lost 5 bases; unmatched junction nucleotides: 9. The CDR3 nucleotides are TGTGCCAGCAGGCAGAATGACAGGGGCGATCAGCCCCAGCATTTT. The encoded protein is CASRQNDRGDQPQHF.

This chain joins TRBV4-3 and TRBJ1-2, with D unresolved. This CDR3 is 13 amino acids long. The V end lost 0 bases, the J end lost 9 bases, and 11 bases lay between the germline ends. CDR1 and CDR2 from the germline V gene are LGHNA and YSLEER. Here the CDR3 DNA reads TGCGCCAGCAGCCAAGATCGCGGGCAGAGCTACACCTTC. It translates to CASSQDRGQSYTF.

This clone has a single count. The V call is TRBV30, the J call TRBJ1-3; D gene unclear. Trimming took 4 bases from V and 2 from J, leaving 3 bases between them. From germline, CDR1 is GTSNPN and CDR2 SVGIG (reference sequence). CDR3 length: 11 amino acids. In nucleotides, the CDR3 is TGTGCCTGGAATACTGGAAACACCATATATTTT. Protein: CAWNTGNTIYF.

The chain couples TRBV25-1 to TRBJ1-5; unclear D gene. CDR1 and CDR2 (germline): MGHDK, SYGVNS. Trimming removed 3 bases from V and 9 bases from J, with 12 bases in between. The CDR3 loop spans 13 amino acids. CDR3 sequence reads: CASSDAGPGPQHF. CDR3 DNA sequence: TGTGCCAGCAGTGACGCGGGCCCGGGGCCCCAGCATTTT. Drawing the rest from reference TRBV25-1 and TRBJ1-5, the complete variable domain is EADIYQTPRYLVIGTGKKITLECSQTMGHDKMYWYQQDPGMELHLIHYSYGVNSTEKGDLSSESTVSRIRTEHFPLTLESARPSHTSQYLCASSDAGPGPQHFGDGTRLSIL.

The V and J genes are TRBV10-1 and TRBJ2-1; 10 positions agree with TRBD2. Germline assignment: CDR1 WNHNN and CDR2 SYGVQD (reference sequence). The CDR3 extends over 14 amino acids. The ends lost 5 bases at V and 6 bases at J; junction bases unmatched: 4. CDR3 residues: CASSTSGVINEQFF. DNA for the CDR3: TGCGCCAGCAGTACTAGCGGGGTAATCAATGAGCAGTTCTTC.